Sequencing of this TCR beta chain was carried out in a study of blood T cell repertoires in COVID-19 (dated by TCRdb to 2020 to 2022). Broadly, across the study: Collaborator samples came from the United States, Italy and Spain and covered acute and convalescent phases of COVID-19. Where HLA class I and class II types were available, the types were taken from metadata supplied by the sample provider, not from assay-based typing. The prospective study material was composed of cDNA or gDNA derived from T cells, B-cell-depleted T cells, or PBMCs. The repertoires were released in a freely available public database meant as a resource for research on the immune response to SARS-CoV-2. Nearly every sample came with metadata listing a de-identified subject ID, COVID-19 status, age in years and sex. The samples were drawn from two sources: the first 160 participants of the ongoing ImmuneRACE study, and fewer than 1,500 subjects contributed by 6 global collaborators. The dataset comprised deeply sampled blood TCRbeta repertoires from subjects exposed to, actively infected with, or recovered from COVID-19.

TCRbeta CDR3 regions were amplified from genomic DNA by means of the immunoSEQ Assay, a bias-controlled multiplex PCR. Concerning the study's data processing: The number of nucleated cells in each sample was estimated by amplification of reference gene primers within the assay. Sequence reads were collapsed and filtered to measure the absolute abundance of every unique TCRbeta CDR3 rearrangement. Productive Simpson clonality was computed per sample as the square root of Simpson's diversity index over productive rearrangements. TCRdb limited this immuneACCESS table to in-frame rearrangements with V and J called. A share of clones is missing; checked studies link under half to unresolved V genes, and the rest is unexplained. Clone size and V and J calls were adopted from that table, with D and trimming inferred from the DNA. Present in this sample are tens of thousands of clones, over 75% of which were seen just once. The ten largest clones take up about 12% of the sample.

Collaborating institutions collected whole blood in K2EDTA tubes following their own protocols. Collaborator samples were shipped for TCRbeta analysis as frozen whole blood, isolated PBMCs, or DNA extracted from either sample type. Study-level results and caveats: How much clinical and demographic metadata was included differed by source and by participant, and the metadata was provided uncurated.

In the case of this clone: Its recognized antigen is unknown. No much larger clone exists at a distance of one base, and base qualities are not known.

The V and J ends are trimmed by 3 bases and 5 bases, leaving 8 bases between them. From cysteine to phenylalanine, the CDR3 is 14 amino acids long. Of all the DNA, just the CDR3 is kept, 42 bases in frame from base 1. From the germline V gene, CDR1 is MNHNS and CDR2 is SASEGT. This TCR came from a man in his sixties with active COVID-19. The chain couples TRBV6-1 to TRBJ1-6, with a tentative D gene TRBD1 over 6 matching bases. The specimen was peripheral blood. The nucleotides read TGTGCCAGCAGTGAGACAGGCGATAATTCACCCCTCCACTTT. It specifies CASSETGDNSPLHF.